Below, 18 T cell receptor beta chains from the same sample are listed, as sequenced in a study of blood T cell repertoires in COVID-19. Using immunoSEQ multiplex PCR, the repertoire was profiled, and TCRdb retains in-frame clones only, with some absent. The sample lists fewer than 500,000 clones, 75% to 90% occurring once. The material sequenced was PBMCs or T cells enriched from blood (not recorded which). These receptors were collected from a man younger than 40 who had recovered from COVID-19.

This chain connects TRBV13 to TRBJ2-1, with TRBD2 identical over 11 bases. The CDR3 sequence is 16 residues long. Trimming took 6 bases from V and 5 from J; bases not matched to a gene: 9. Germline V CDR1 and CDR2: PRHDT, FYEKMQ (reference sequence). CDR3 sequence (DNA): TGTGCCAGCAGTTTTTTCTCGGGACTAGCGGACAATGAGCAGTTCTTC. This sequence encodes CASSFFSGLADNEQFF.

CDR3 sequence (DNA): TGTGCCAGCAGTTCCCGGGACTGGGGGACCCAGTACTTC. It yields the protein CASSSRDWGTQYF. The chain links TRBV12-3 or TRBV12-4 to TRBJ2-5; tentatively, D is TRBD2 (6 bases). CDR3 size: 13 residues. V was clipped by 4 bases and J by 7 bases, with 13 bases between them.

This chain connects TRBV7-2 to TRBJ2-5; 7 nucleotides align to TRBD1. V dropped 4 bases and J dropped 1; count of bases not matched to a gene: 6. This CDR3 region has 15 residues. Germline CDR1 and CDR2: SGHTA and FQGNSA. Here the CDR3 DNA reads TGTGCCAGCAGCTATTTGGGACAGACCCAAGAGACCCAGTACTTC. Protein product: CASSYLGQTQETQYF.

The rearrangement uses TRBV5-1 and TRBJ2-1; D perhaps matches TRBD1 (6 bases). Germline lookup yields CDR1 SGHRS and CDR2 YFSETQ. The CDR3 spans 16 residues. V lost 0 bases and J lost 7, with 17 bases in between. The CDR3 protein is CASSLGTAPRTNEQFF. DNA of the CDR3: TGCGCCAGCAGCTTGGGGACAGCTCCTAGAACGAATGAGCAGTTCTTC.

The rearrangement links TRBV3-1 (or the pseudogene TRBV3-2) to TRBJ2-1; D possibly corresponds to TRBD2 (6 bases). The CDR3 extends over 13 amino acids. The V end lost 4 bases, the J end lost 6 bases, and 10 bases lay between the germline ends. The germline V gene has CDR1 LGHDT and CDR2 YNNKEL (reference sequence). The CDR3: CASSPSVGNEQFF. For the CDR3, the DNA is TGTGCCAGCAGCCCTAGCGTGGGCAATGAGCAGTTCTTC.

This clone turned up a few times. The same CDR3 arises from other DNA sequences in this sample as well. V is TRBV30 and J is TRBJ1-6; 8 bases are shared with TRBD1. This CDR3 is 13 amino acids long. V lost 0 bases to trimming and J lost 8 bases; unmatched junction nucleotides: 0. Germline V gene data show CDR1 as GTSNPN and CDR2 as SVGIG (reference sequence). This chain's CDR3 is CAWSVQGDSPLHF. CDR3 in DNA: TGTGCCTGGAGTGTACAGGGGGATTCACCCCTCCACTTT. Filled out from reference TRBV30 and TRBJ1-6, the complete variable domain reads SQTIHQWPATLVQPVGSPLSLECTVEGTSNPNLYWYRQAAGRGLQLLFYSVGIGQISSEVPQNLSASRPQDRQFILSSKKLLLSDSGFYLCAWSVQGDSPLHFGNGTRLTVT.

The chain recombines TRBV3-1 (or the pseudogene TRBV3-2) with TRBJ1-1, with D perhaps matching TRBD1 (5 bases). The CDR3 runs 15 residues. The V end lost 1 base, the J end lost 5 bases, and 14 bases lay between the germline ends. Germline V gene lookup returns CDR1 LGHDT and CDR2 YNNKEL (reference sequence). The CDR3 sequence is CASSQVGGGRTEAFF. CDR3 DNA: TGTGCCAGCAGCCAAGTCGGGGGAGGAAGAACTGAAGCTTTCTTT.

V is TRBV18 and J is TRBJ1-3; D uncertain. Trimming shortened V by 4 bases and J by 4 bases, and 20 bases separated the two germline ends. CDR3 length: 17 amino acids. The V gene's germline CDR1 is KGHSH and CDR2 LQKENI. CDR3: CASSQTDRTPGGNTIYF. The CDR3 nucleotides read TGTGCCAGCTCACAAACAGACCGAACCCCTGGGGGAAACACCATATATTTT.

This chain links TRBV28 with TRBJ1-2; 8 nucleotides align to TRBD1. The CDR3 spans 14 residues. CDR1 is MDHEN and CDR2 is SYDVKM in the germline V gene. V was clipped by 5 bases and J by 4 bases; unmatched bases: 6. DNA of the CDR3: TGTGCCAGCAGTCCCGGACAGGGAGCCTATGGCTACACCTTC. This encodes CASSPGQGAYGYTF.

The CDR3 loop is CASSLNSGGKGNQPQHF. The CDR3, as DNA: TGTGCCAGCAGCTTAAATTCCGGGGGAAAGGGCAATCAGCCCCAGCATTTT. The rearrangement links TRBV7-6 to TRBJ1-5, with a tentative D call TRBD1 (5 bases). The germline V gene encodes CDR1 SGHVS and CDR2 FNYEAQ. There are 17 residues in the CDR3. V lost 2 bases and J 2 bases, leaving 16 bases between the germline ends.

J is TRBJ2-7 and V is TRBV27; 9 nucleotides match TRBD1. With V trimmed by 5 bases and J by 3 bases, 17 bases remained unmatched. CDR1 is MNHEY, CDR2 SMNVEV, per germline (reference sequence). CDR3 size: 18 residues. The CDR3 is CASSPDKRPGQGIYEQYF. CDR3 nucleotide sequence: TGTGCCAGCAGTCCCGATAAGAGACCGGGACAGGGTATCTACGAGCAGTACTTC.

V is TRBV30 and J is TRBJ1-5, with D maybe TRBD1 (6 bases). The ends were cut back, 3 bases at V and 6 bases at J, with 15 bases in the middle. This CDR3 is 14 amino acids long. Germline V CDR1 and CDR2: GTSNPN, SVGIG (reference sequence). The CDR3 DNA is TGTGCCTGGAGCACCACACAGGGCCCTCAGCCCCAGCATTTT. It is translated as CAWSTTQGPQPQHF.

With regard to this clone: This sample includes further DNA sequences coding for the same CDR3. The rearrangement links TRBV28 to TRBJ2-7, with D perhaps TRBD2 (5 bases). V shed 2 bases and J shed 2 bases, with 10 bases lying between them. The CDR3 length is 14 residues. CDR1 and CDR2 (germline): MDHEN, SYDVKM. This chain's CDR3 is CASSLLAGAYEQYF. CDR3 nucleotides: TGTGCCAGCAGTTTACTGGCGGGCGCCTACGAGCAGTACTTC. Full variable domain (outside the CDR3, taken from reference TRBV28 and TRBJ2-7): DVKVTQSSRYLVKRTGEKVFLECVQDMDHENMFWYRQDPGLGLRLIYFSYDVKMKEKGDIPEGYSVSREKKERFSLILESASTNQTSMYLCASSLLAGAYEQYFGPGTRLTVT.

The rearrangement links TRBV7-9 to TRBJ1-3; D uncertain. The CDR3 has 13 amino acids. CDR1 and CDR2 from the germline V gene are SEHNR and FQNEAQ (reference sequence). V was pared by 7 bases and J by 0 bases, with 7 bases between. Written as DNA, the CDR3 is TGTGCCAGCACCCGGGGCTCTGGAAACACCATATATTTT. It specifies CASTRGSGNTIYF.

V is TRBV2 and J is TRBJ1-5, with D maybe TRBD1 (5 bases). The ends were cut back, 3 bases at V and 1 base at J, with 10 bases in the middle. CDR1 SNHLY and CDR2 FYNNEI come from the germline V gene. This CDR3 comprises 15 residues. CDR3 sequence: CASSEWAGSNQPQHF. In nucleotides, the CDR3 is TGTGCCAGCAGTGAGTGGGCAGGGAGCAATCAGCCCCAGCATTTT. The full variable domain, completed using reference TRBV2 and TRBJ1-5, is EPEVTQTPSHQVTQMGQEVILRCVPISNHLYFYWYRQILGQKVEFLVSFYNNEISEKSEIFDDQFSVERPDGSNFTLKIRSTKLEDSAMYFCASSEWAGSNQPQHFGDGTRLSIL.

This clone occurred once. At one of its ends the junction is not consistent with the germline gene, which may arise from a read error. The chain carries TRBV13 and TRBJ2-7; 10 bases fit TRBD2. The CDR3 loop spans 16 amino acids. Germline V gene lookup returns CDR1 PRHDT and CDR2 FYEKMQ (reference sequence). The CDR3 region has the DNA TGTGCCAGCACCTTAGGAGGACTAGCGGCCACCTACGAGCAGTACTTC. This codes for CASTLGGLAATYEQYF.

The genes are TRBV4-1 and TRBJ2-1; 11 bases match TRBD2. The V segment lost 8 bases and the J segment 3 bases; nucleotides outside the gene matches: 12. The CDR3 is 17 residues long. In germline, CDR1 is MGHRA, CDR2 YSYEKL. This chain's CDR3 is CASSGTAGTSGYNEQFF. The CDR3 region has the DNA TGCGCCAGCTCCGGGACAGCCGGGACTAGCGGCTACAATGAGCAGTTCTTC.

The rearrangement links TRBV12-3 or TRBV12-4 to TRBJ1-1, with 7 bases lining up with TRBD1. There are 13 residues in the CDR3. V shed 5 bases and J 3 bases; nucleotides not matched to a gene: 3. The CDR3: CASSDQGDTEAFF. The CDR3 DNA follows: TGTGCCAGCAGTGACCAGGGGGACACTGAAGCTTTCTTT.